The 19 T cell receptor beta chains below were found in one sample sequenced in a study of shared clonotypes between healthy human individuals. Sequenced by immunoSEQ multiplex PCR; TCRdb stores in-frame clones only, minus some. The table shows around 690,000 clones, with 90% occurring only once. What was sequenced was memory CD8+ T cells from PBMCs. Subset noted: CD45RO+ cells pooled with CCR7-negative TemRA cells. The receptors were sampled from a man aged 18 to 30 in good health. Some clones in this sample may be carry-over from other donors' samples.

This clone was found many times. This chain links TRBV28 with TRBJ2-7; either TRBD1 or TRBD2 may supply D (6 bases each). The CDR3 is 16 amino acids. Trimming took off 3 bases at V and 6 bases at J, with 21 bases between the two ends. Germline V gene data show CDR1 as MDHEN and CDR2 as SYDVKM. CDR3 residues: CASSFQRRDTSREQYF. CDR3 DNA: TGTGCCAGCAGTTTCCAGCGGCGGGACACGTCTCGCGAGCAGTACTTC.

This clone was counted only a few times. This sequence may be a read error, since a much larger clone differs from it by one base. The genes are TRBV7-9 and TRBJ2-2; D is unresolved. The V end was cut by 5 bases, the J end by 7 bases, with 2 bases between. Germline V lookup: CDR1 SEHNR, CDR2 FQNEAQ (reference sequence). This CDR3 contains 10 residues. Here the CDR3 DNA reads TGTGCCAGCAGCAACGGGGAGCTGTTTTTT. It is translated as CASSNGELFF.

This chain uses TRBV29-1 with TRBJ2-3, with D possibly TRBD2 on 6 matching bases. This CDR3 contains 13 residues. The V end lost 4 bases, the J end lost 7 bases, and 15 bases lay between the germline ends. The germline gives CDR1 SQVTM, CDR2 ANQGSEA. The CDR3 here is CSVAGTDSNTQYF. Written as DNA, the CDR3 is TGCAGCGTTGCCGGGACTGATAGCAATACGCAGTATTTT.

The rearrangement links TRBV27 to TRBJ2-1; 9 bases are shared with TRBD1. The CDR3 is made up of 16 amino acids. The trim removed 7 bases at V and 3 bases at J, leaving 10 bases unmatched. CDR1 and CDR2 (germline): MNHEY, SMNVEV (reference sequence). CDR3 sequence: CASNPYGTGNYNEQFF. The CDR3 nucleotides are TGTGCCAGCAATCCCTACGGGACAGGGAACTACAATGAGCAGTTCTTC.

The genes are TRBV28 and TRBJ2-3; no definite D call. V lost 6 bases, J lost 2 bases, and 15 bases lay in between. This CDR3 contains 15 residues. From germline, CDR1 is MDHEN and CDR2 SYDVKM. The CDR3 DNA sequence: TGTGCCAGCAGCCCTAAGCGTACGCTCACAGATACGCAGTATTTT. The encoded protein is CASSPKRTLTDTQYF. The full variable domain, in which reference TRBV28 and TRBJ2-3 provide the parts outside the CDR3, is DVKVTQSSRYLVKRTGEKVFLECVQDMDHENMFWYRQDPGLGLRLIYFSYDVKMKEKGDIPEGYSVSREKKERFSLILESASTNQTSMYLCASSPKRTLTDTQYFGPGTRLTVL.

J is TRBJ2-7 and V is TRBV27; possible D gene TRBD1, 6 bases. CDR3 length: 15 amino acids. Per germline, CDR1 MNHEY and CDR2 SMNVEV (reference sequence). Trimming removed 3 bases from V and 2 bases from J, with 14 bases in between. The DNA for the CDR3 is TGTGCCAGCAGTTTTAGTATGGGGGCCGCCTACGAGCAGTACTTC. This codes for CASSFSMGAAYEQYF.

DNA for the CDR3: TGTGCCAGCACCCGGGACCCCTCACGCGAGCAGTACTTC. It specifies CASTRDPSREQYF. The chain employs TRBV28 and TRBJ2-7; D is tentatively TRBD1 or TRBD2 (5 bases each). CDR1 and CDR2 from the germline V gene are MDHEN and SYDVKM. The CDR3 totals 13 residues. V lost 7 bases and J 6 bases, leaving 16 bases between the germline ends.

The chain joins TRBV6-6 to TRBJ2-1, with unresolved D. CDR1 MNHNY and CDR2 SVGAGI come from the germline V gene (reference sequence). The CDR3 extends over 12 amino acids. Trimming removed 2 bases from V and 6 bases from J, with 5 bases in between. In DNA, the CDR3 is TGTGCCAGCAGTTACGCCACCAATGAGCAGTTCTTC. Its translation: CASSYATNEQFF.

The V call is TRBV11-2, the J call TRBJ1-2; tentative D call: TRBD1 (5 bases). Germline CDR1 SGHAT, CDR2 FQNNGV. The CDR3 sequence is 15 residues long. With 1 base removed from V and 5 bases from J, the gap between germline ends came to 14 bases. The CDR3 nucleotides are TGTGCCAGCAGCTTAGTACGAGGGGTTGGATATGGCTACACCTTC. Translation: CASSLVRGVGYGYTF.

The genes are TRBV7-9 and TRBJ2-2; TRBD1 agrees at 7 bases. Germline CDR1 is SEHNR and CDR2 is FQNEAQ (reference sequence). V trimming: 0 bases; J trimming: 7 bases; junction bases outside the gene matches: 14. The CDR3 covers 18 residues. CDR3 sequence: CASSLAASGGTTYGELFF. The CDR3 nucleotides read TGTGCCAGCAGCTTAGCCGCATCAGGGGGTACGACGTACGGGGAGCTGTTTTTT.

The chain recombines TRBV11-1 with TRBJ2-1, with 7 bases fitting TRBD1. Germline lookup yields CDR1 SGHAT and CDR2 FQDESV (reference sequence). This CDR3 has 14 amino acids. V gave up 5 bases and J gave up 3 bases; unmatched junction bases: 4. The CDR3 region is CASSLGQDYNEQFF. The DNA for the CDR3 is TGTGCCAGCAGCCTCGGACAGGACTACAATGAGCAGTTCTTC.

The chain links TRBV15 to TRBJ2-7, with D uncertain. CDR1 is LNHNV and CDR2 is YYDKDF in the germline V gene (reference sequence). The CDR3 runs to 16 residues. Trimming shortened V by 5 bases and J by 6 bases, and 23 bases separated the two germline ends. The CDR3 is CATSSRKSSLFGEQYF. The CDR3 DNA reads TGTGCCACCAGCTCCCGGAAGAGCTCCCTCTTTGGCGAGCAGTACTTC.

This clone was found once. The J gene is TRBJ2-1, the V gene TRBV7-2; 7 positions agree with TRBD1. Germline lookup yields CDR1 SGHTA and CDR2 FQGNSA. Trimming took 5 bases from V and 2 from J; bases not matched to a gene: 9. The CDR3 consists of 16 residues. In DNA, the CDR3 is TGTGCCAGCAGCCCAAAGACAGGGTTCACCTACAATGAGCAGTTCTTC. Its translation is CASSPKTGFTYNEQFF.

The gene calls are TRBV6-1 and TRBJ1-6; D is ambiguous. The V gene's germline CDR1 is MNHNS and CDR2 SASEGT. The V gene lost 3 bases and the J gene lost 13 bases, with 4 bases spanning the gap. The CDR3 contains 10 residues. The CDR3 spells CASSDNPLHF. CDR3 nucleotide sequence: TGTGCCAGCAGTGATAACCCCCTCCACTTT.

This chain connects TRBV27 to TRBJ1-4; possible D gene TRBD1, 5 bases. CDR1 is MNHEY, CDR2 SMNVEV, per germline (reference sequence). Trimming cost V 5 bases and J 3 bases, with 19 bases left between them. The CDR3 is made up of 17 amino acids. CDR3 in DNA: TGTGCCAGCAGTCCCCTTCCACTGCAGGGCCCTAATGAAAAACTGTTTTTT. Protein sequence: CASSPLPLQGPNEKLFF.

V usage is TRBV13 and J usage is TRBJ1-1; D unclear. CDR1 is PRHDT and CDR2 is FYEKMQ in the germline V gene (reference sequence). The CDR3 totals 15 residues. With 1 base removed from V and 0 bases from J, the gap between germline ends came to 9 bases. CDR3 residues: CASSLVLGVNTEAFF. The CDR3 region has the DNA TGTGCCAGCAGCTTAGTTCTGGGTGTGAACACTGAAGCTTTCTTT.

The CDR3 DNA reads as TGCGCCAGCAGCCATCAACGGTTCGAGAACGAGCAGTACTTC. Its translation is CASSHQRFENEQYF. The chain uses TRBV4-3 and TRBJ2-7; no firm D call. V lost 3 bases and J lost 5, with 14 bases in between. This CDR3 has 14 residues. The germline V gene encodes CDR1 LGHNA and CDR2 YSLEER.

The chain has TRBV9 and TRBJ2-3, with D unclear. Deletions cut 0 bases from V and 0 bases from J, with 5 bases between. This CDR3 has 14 amino acids. Germline values: CDR1 SGDLS, CDR2 YYNGEE. CDR3 sequence reads: CASSVGASTDTQYF. The CDR3 DNA follows: TGTGCCAGCAGCGTAGGGGCGAGCACAGATACGCAGTATTTT.

This rearrangement joins TRBV6-5 to TRBJ2-2; D unresolved. The CDR3 extends over 11 amino acids. CDR1 is MNHEY, CDR2 SVGAGI, per germline. Trimming stripped 9 bases from V and 2 bases from J, with 4 bases between. The CDR3 sequence is CASENTGELFF. The CDR3 DNA reads as TGTGCCAGTGAAAACACCGGGGAGCTGTTTTTT.